This entry lists 12 T cell receptor beta chains sequenced from one sample in a study of cytomegalovirus exposure and HLA in healthy donors. 13 Jbeta primers and 60 Vbeta primers were used for the PCR. TCRdb's table, derived via immunoSEQ multiplex PCR, lists solely in-frame clones and lacks some. There are about 150,000 clones in the sample; approximately 80% occur only once, and around 13% lies in the top ten. The source material was PBMCs. The source of these receptors is a man aged 25-40 years in good health and CMV-seropositive.

This clone appeared a single time. The J gene is TRBJ1-2, the V gene TRBV18; TRBD1 aligns across 12 bases. Germline V CDR1 and CDR2: KGHSH, LQKENI. With 3 bases clipped from V and 4 bases from J, the junction kept 6 bases outside the gene matches. The CDR3 has 16 amino acids. CDR3 sequence reads: CASSPGQGAVGYGYTF. In DNA, the CDR3 is TGTGCCAGCTCACCGGGACAGGGGGCAGTCGGCTATGGCTACACCTTC.

DNA for the CDR3: TGTGCCAGCAGCCGGGACAGGGGGCTGCGAGAGAGGGGGAACACCGGGGAGCTGTTTTTT. Amino acids: CASSRDRGLRERGNTGELFF. The chain joins TRBV4-2 to TRBJ2-2; TRBD1 agrees at 12 bases. Germline V gene sequence: CDR1 LGHNA, CDR2 YNFKEQ. This CDR3 region has 20 residues. J lost 1 base, V lost 4 bases, and 13 bases had no gene match.

The chain is built from TRBV4-1 and TRBJ1-5, with 10 bases that match TRBD1. The CDR3 loop spans 20 amino acids. Germline V gene sequence: CDR1 MGHRA, CDR2 YSYEKL. The trim removed 0 bases at V and 4 bases at J, leaving 15 bases unmatched. The CDR3 coding sequence is TGCGCCAGCAGCCAAGATCATCCGGGACAGGGGCAAGGGAGAAATCAGCCCCAGCATTTT. It yields the protein CASSQDHPGQGQGRNQPQHF.

There are a few counts of this clone. The CDR3 region is CASSLQDPTGVNTEAFF. The DNA of the CDR3 is TGTGCCAGCAGCCTCCAAGACCCGACAGGGGTGAACACTGAAGCTTTCTTT. The chain couples TRBV7-6 to TRBJ1-1; the match to TRBD1 covers 8 bases. The CDR3 runs to 17 residues. The germline V gene has CDR1 SGHVS and CDR2 FNYEAQ. The V gene end was trimmed by 5 bases and the J gene end by 0 bases; junction bases not matched to a gene: 11.

The V and J genes are TRBV27 and TRBJ2-7; 8 positions agree with TRBD1. V lost 1 base and J lost 2; bases outside the gene matches: 4. The V gene's germline CDR1 is MNHEY and CDR2 SMNVEV (reference sequence). The CDR3 extends over 15 amino acids. The CDR3 here is CASSLYRGYPYEQYF. In nucleotides, the CDR3 is TGTGCCAGCAGTTTATACAGGGGGTACCCCTACGAGCAGTACTTC.

This clone has a handful of counts. This chain uses TRBV6-5 with TRBJ2-1; 12 nucleotides match TRBD2. Germline lookup yields CDR1 MNHEY and CDR2 SVGAGI. With 5 bases clipped from V and 3 bases from J, the junction kept 2 bases outside the gene matches. CDR3 length equals 15 residues. The DNA of the CDR3 is TGTGCCAGCAGTCTAGCGGGAGGGCTCTACAATGAGCAGTTCTTC. Translating gives CASSLAGGLYNEQFF.

The chain joins TRBV14 to TRBJ1-1, with 7 bases that match TRBD1. CDR3 length equals 15 residues. The germline V gene has CDR1 SGHDN and CDR2 FVKESK. Trimming took 0 bases from V and 7 from J; bases not matched to a gene: 8. CDR3 protein: CASSQDYRGRSEAFF. The CDR3 DNA reads TGTGCCAGCAGCCAAGATTACAGGGGAAGGAGTGAAGCTTTCTTT.

This chain connects TRBV18 to TRBJ1-4; a weak D match, TRBD1 (5 bases). Between the trimmed V and J ends, which lost 4 bases and 3 bases, there was a span of 15 bases. Germline CDR1 reads KGHSH; CDR2 reads LQKENI. CDR3 length equals 16 residues. This CDR3 reads CASSQSQGVANEKLFF. The CDR3 nucleotides read TGTGCCAGCTCACAATCTCAGGGTGTAGCTAATGAAAAACTGTTTTTT.

This rearrangement joins TRBV10-3 to TRBJ2-2, with D possibly matching TRBD1 (6 bases). V lost 6 bases and J lost 8, with 16 bases in between. The germline V gene encodes CDR1 ENHRY and CDR2 SYGVKD. The CDR3 runs 14 residues. CDR3 protein: CAISPAGARGELFF. CDR3 DNA sequence: TGTGCCATCAGCCCAGCAGGGGCAAGGGGGGAGCTGTTTTTT.

This clone was observed a handful of times. The chain is built from TRBV7-9 and TRBJ2-2; possible D gene TRBD2, 5 bases. The CDR3 runs 14 residues. Trimming took 4 bases from V and 1 from J, leaving 7 bases between them. Germline V lookup: CDR1 SEHNR, CDR2 FQNEAQ (reference sequence). CDR3 region: CASSYSGNTGELFF. In DNA form, the CDR3 reads TGTGCCAGCAGCTACAGCGGGAACACCGGGGAGCTGTTTTTT.

The chain uses TRBV28 and TRBJ1-3; tentative D call: TRBD1 (6 bases). Trimming took off 11 bases at V and 0 bases at J, with 14 bases between the two ends. CDR1 and CDR2 from the germline V gene are MDHEN and SYDVKM. This CDR3 spans 14 amino acids. The CDR3 is CAGGGAGSGNTIYF. CDR3 DNA sequence: TGTGCCGGCGGGGGCGCGGGCTCTGGAAACACCATATATTTT. Using reference TRBV28 and TRBJ1-3 for the parts outside the CDR3, the full variable domain is DVKVTQSSRYLVKRTGEKVFLECVQDMDHENMFWYRQDPGLGLRLIYFSYDVKMKEKGDIPEGYSVSREKKERFSLILESASTNQTSMYLCAGGGAGSGNTIYFGEGSWLTVV.

J is TRBJ2-2 and V is TRBV2, with TRBD1 matching over 12 bases. After removal of 6 bases from V and 6 bases from J, the junction contained 5 bases not matched to a gene. The germline V gene encodes CDR1 SNHLY and CDR2 FYNNEI. The CDR3 spans 15 residues. CDR3: CASRLGQGAPGELFF. CDR3 nucleotides: TGTGCCAGCAGATTGGGACAGGGGGCGCCCGGGGAGCTGTTTTTT.